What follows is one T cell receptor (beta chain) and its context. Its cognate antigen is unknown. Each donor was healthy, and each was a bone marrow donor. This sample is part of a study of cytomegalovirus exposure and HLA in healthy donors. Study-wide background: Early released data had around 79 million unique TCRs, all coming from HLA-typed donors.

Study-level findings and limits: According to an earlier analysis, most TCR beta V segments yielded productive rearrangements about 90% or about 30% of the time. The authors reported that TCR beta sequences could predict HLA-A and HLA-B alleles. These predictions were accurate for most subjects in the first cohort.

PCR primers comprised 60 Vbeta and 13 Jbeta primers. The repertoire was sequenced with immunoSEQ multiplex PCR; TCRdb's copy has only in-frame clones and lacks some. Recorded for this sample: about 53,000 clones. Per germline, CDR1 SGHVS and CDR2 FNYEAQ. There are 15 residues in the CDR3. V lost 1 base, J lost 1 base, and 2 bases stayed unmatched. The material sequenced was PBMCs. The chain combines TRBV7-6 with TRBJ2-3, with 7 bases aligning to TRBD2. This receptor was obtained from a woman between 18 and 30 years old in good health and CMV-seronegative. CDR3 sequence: CASSLVSGGTDTQYF. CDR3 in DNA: TGTGCCAGCAGCTTAGTGAGCGGGGGCACAGATACGCAGTATTTT.